This TCR beta chain came from a study of blood T cell repertoires in COVID-19. As for the study in general: Material from acute and convalescent COVID-19 was sourced from the United States, Italy and Spain.

This clone was counted between two and nine times. Source study methods: Reference gene primer amplification gave nucleated cell count estimates. Assay used: immunoSEQ multiplex PCR; TCRdb lists only in-frame clones, some missing. V, J and clone size reflect that table, while D and trimming were determined from the DNA. The table lists under 75,000 clones, 70% to 85% of them singletons. The sample was peripheral blood. This sequence originates from a woman aged 70-85 years with acute or convalescent COVID-19.

Written as DNA, the CDR3 is TGTGCCAGCAGACAGACAGCGTTCAACTATGGCTACACCTTC. Encoded protein: CASRQTAFNYGYTF. This chain uses TRBV6-5 with TRBJ1-2; D perhaps matches TRBD1 (5 bases). V shed 6 bases and J shed 2 bases, with 13 bases lying between them. The CDR3 covers 14 residues. The germline V gene encodes CDR1 MNHEY and CDR2 SVGAGI.